This T cell receptor beta chain emerged from a study of shared T cell receptors in the human thymus. Produced via immunoSEQ multiplex PCR; TCRdb's table is partial and in-frame only. The sample lists 630,000 or so clones; 80% to 90% were seen once. The V gene's germline CDR1 is SGHDT and CDR2 YYEEEE. The CDR3 spans 13 residues. V trimming: 7 bases; J trimming: 1 base; junction bases outside the gene matches: 4. The data were also submitted as part of a second study, on human thymus T cells.

This sequence originates from a boy less than two years old with a congenital heart defect. Sequenced: thymocytes. The rearrangement joins TRBV5-6 to TRBJ1-2, with 7 positions matching TRBD1. The CDR3 DNA reads as TGTGCCAGCCCAGGGGGAGATAACTATGGCTACACCTTC. Translating gives CASPGGDNYGYTF.